This is a list of T cell receptor beta chains from one sample in a study of cytomegalovirus exposure and HLA in healthy donors. Data came from immunoSEQ multiplex PCR; TCRdb stores just in-frame clones and leaves some out. The sample yields 130,000 to 150,000 clones, 89% seen once. Material for sequencing was PBMCs. These TCRs come from a young woman in good health and CMV-seropositive. Each CDR3 is given with its conserved first and last residue. Each record gives: J gene, clone size, D gene, V gene, CDR3 DNA, CDR3 protein. The D gene is left open where the match is weak. Not every row has a clone size; where given, it reads once, few, many or a size class.

>TRBJ2-3|-|TRBD1|TRBV11-2
TGTGCCAGCAGCTTAGGGGACAGGGGGCGCACAGATACGCAGTATTTT
CASSLGDRGRTDTQYF
>TRBJ2-7|-|-|TRBV5-1
TGCGCCAGCAATGAACCGGGACAACACGAGCAGTACTTC
CASNEPGQHEQYF
>TRBJ1-2|-|TRBD1|TRBV4-2
TGTGCCAGCAGCCAAGAAGCGGGACAGGGTAACTATGGCTACACCTTC
CASSQEAGQGNYGYTF
>TRBJ1-5|-|TRBD1|TRBV7-9
TGTGCCAGCAGTAGGGACAGCTCTAGCAATCAGCCCCAGCATTTT
CASSRDSSSNQPQHF
>TRBJ1-1|-|-|TRBV10-2
TGCGCCAGCAGTGAGAGCGCAGGGTATGTCCTGAACACTGAAGCTTTCTTT
CASSESAGYVLNTEAFF
>TRBJ1-5|-|-|TRBV4-1
TGCGCCAGCAGCAAAAGTCGGGAGGCGCCCCAGCATTTT
CASSKSREAPQHF
>TRBJ2-3|-|-|TRBV7-9
TGTGCCAGCGGCCCCACTTTCGGAGGTAGCACAGATACGCAGTATTTT
CASGPTFGGSTDTQYF
>TRBJ2-3|-|-|TRBV27
TGTGCCAGCAGTCCCCCATCCGCACAAGGCACAGATACGCAGTATTTT
CASSPPSAQGTDTQYF
>TRBJ2-7|-|-|TRBV13
TGTGCCAGCAGCCTCCTCTCCTACGAGCAGTACTTC
CASSLLSYEQYF
>TRBJ2-7|many|TRBD2|TRBV10-2
TGCGCCAGCAGTGAGACTAGCGCAAGCGAGCAGTACTTC
CASSETSASEQYF
>TRBJ2-1|once|TRBD2|TRBV5-4
TGTGCCAGCAGCTCCGCCGGGGGGGCCTTCTACAATGAGCAGTTCTTC
CASSSAGGAFYNEQFF
>TRBJ1-2|few|TRBD1|TRBV6-4
TGTGCCAGCAGGAGACAGGGCACAGGCTCTGATGGCTACACCTTC
CASRRQGTGSDGYTF
>TRBJ1-2|-|TRBD1|TRBV9
TGTGCCAGCAGCGCGTATTACTATTTGGCAGGGGGTGACTATGGCTACACCTTC
CASSAYYYLAGGDYGYTF
>TRBJ1-6|-|-|TRBV5-6
TGTGCCAGCAGCTTGCGGAGGGCCTTCTATAATTCACCCCTCCACTTT
CASSLRRAFYNSPLHF
>TRBJ1-1|-|-|TRBV18
TGTGCCAGCTCCCCACCCTCACGGAGGAACACTGAAGCTTTCTTT
CASSPPSRRNTEAFF
>TRBJ1-3|-|-|TRBV5-4
TGTGCCAGCAGCTTCGAGGGTCCGGGCACGGCTCTTGGAAACACCATATATTTT
CASSFEGPGTALGNTIYF
>TRBJ2-7|-|TRBD1|TRBV7-2
TGTGCCAGCAGCCGCCCTTTATCTTACAGGGGGCTGGACTTCTACGAGCAGTACTTC
CASSRPLSYRGLDFYEQYF
>TRBJ1-1|-|-|TRBV19
TGTGCCAGTAGTATAGGCAGCAGGGGAGGGACTGAAGCTTTCTTT
CASSIGSRGGTEAFF
>TRBJ1-1|-|TRBD1|TRBV7-6
TGTGCCAGCAGCTCCCTACAGGGGCCGTACACTGAAGCTTTCTTT
CASSSLQGPYTEAFF
>TRBJ2-7|-|TRBD1|TRBV6-1
TGTGCCAGCAGTGTCGACAGGGCCCCCTACGAGCAGTACTTC
CASSVDRAPYEQYF
>TRBJ2-1|-|-|TRBV19
TGTGCCAGTAGTAGGTTGGAGAGCTCCTACAATGAGCAGTTCTTC
CASSRLESSYNEQFF
>TRBJ1-2|once|TRBD1|TRBV20-1
TGCAGTGCTGGGAGACAGGGGAGGGACACCTTC
CSAGRQGRDTF
>TRBJ2-7|-|-|TRBV28
TGTGCCAGCAGTTCCAGGACAGCCCCTACCGAGCAGTACTTC
CASSSRTAPTEQYF
>TRBJ1-2|-|TRBD1|TRBV7-2
TGTGCCAGCCAGGACAGGGGGCTGGTGGACTATGGCTACACCTTC
CASQDRGLVDYGYTF
>TRBJ2-5|-|TRBD1|TRBV6-6
TGTGCCAGCAGTTACTCGCGGGGCAGGGGGCAGGGGACCCAGTACTTC
CASSYSRGRGQGTQYF
>TRBJ2-2|-|TRBD1|TRBV5-4
TGTGCCAGCAGCGCGGACAGGGCCGGGGAGCTGTTTTTT
CASSADRAGELFF
>TRBJ2-3|-|TRBD2|TRBV4-1
TGCGCCAGCAGCCAAGTCCCCAGCGGGGCCACAGATACGCAGTATTTT
CASSQVPSGATDTQYF
>TRBJ2-3|-|TRBD1|TRBV6-6
TGTGCCAGCAGTGGGGGACAGGTGAACACAGATACGCAGTATTTT
CASSGGQVNTDTQYF
>TRBJ1-1|-|-|TRBV7-8
TGTGCCAGCAGCGCGTCGGGGGGGACTGAAGCTTTCTTT
CASSASGGTEAFF
>TRBJ2-2|-|-|TRBV30
TGTGCCTGGAGTCAGGGGTCAGGTGGAGGCGGGGAGCTGTTTTTT
CAWSQGSGGGGELFF
>TRBJ1-6|-|TRBD1|TRBV7-8
TGTGCCAGCAGCACCCCGATACAGGGGAGCTCCTATAATTCACCCCTCCACTTT
CASSTPIQGSSYNSPLHF
>TRBJ2-3|-|-|TRBV19
TGTGCCAGTAGTACCGCAGGGTATCGAGATACGCAGTATTTT
CASSTAGYRDTQYF
>TRBJ1-2|few|-|TRBV4-2
TGTGCCAGCAGCCAAGAGGGGAACTGGGAGGGCTACACCTTC
CASSQEGNWEGYTF
>TRBJ1-2|-|-|TRBV6-5
TGTGCCAGCAGTTACTCGAGTCGGGGAACTAACTATGGCTACACCTTC
CASSYSSRGTNYGYTF
>TRBJ1-1|-|TRBD1|TRBV6-6
TGTGCCAGCAGTTACGGACAGGGACTACCAAACCCTGAAGCTTTCTTT
CASSYGQGLPNPEAFF
>TRBJ1-2|-|TRBD1|TRBV7-6
TGTGCCAGCAGCTCCCGGACAGGGGTTGGCTACACCTTC
CASSSRTGVGYTF
>TRBJ1-2|-|TRBD1|TRBV13
TGTGCCAGCAGCTCGACAGGGGCGGATGGCTACACCTTC
CASSSTGADGYTF
>TRBJ2-3|-|TRBD2|TRBV5-1
TGCGCCAGCAGCTCCGCTATTAGCGGGGTCACAGATACGCAGTATTTT
CASSSAISGVTDTQYF
>TRBJ1-5|-|-|TRBV18
TGTGCCAGCTCACCACAGGGGGGCAATCAGCCCCAGCATTTT
CASSPQGGNQPQHF
>TRBJ2-7|once|-|TRBV4-1
TGCGCCAGCAGCCAAGGGGCATGGGGGAGGAACTACGAGCAGTACTTC
CASSQGAWGRNYEQYF
>TRBJ2-7|-|-|TRBV9
TGTGCCAGCAGCGTGGACAGTCTCTCCTACGAGCAGTACTTC
CASSVDSLSYEQYF
>TRBJ2-2|-|TRBD2|TRBV7-6
TGTGCCAGCAGCTTAGCGAGGCTAGCGGGGCCCGGGGAGCTGTTTTTT
CASSLARLAGPGELFF
>TRBJ1-2|-|-|TRBV11-1
TGTGCCAGCAGCCCAATAAAAGGGGCAGGGAAAGATCTTGGCTACACCTTC
CASSPIKGAGKDLGYTF